This TCR beta chain was obtained from a study of regulatory T cells in long-lasting Graves disease. Study findings and constraints: Newly diagnosed Graves' patients had higher TCR diversity than persistent ones. Persistent patients had a count of shared public clonotypes (2,741) that exceeded that of new patients (almost 1,000). A reduction in accuracy may have resulted from the small sample size.

About this clonotype itself: Antigen unknown.

CDR3-region Arm-PCR and iRepertoire HTBI primers produced the TCR beta libraries. TCRdb re-called the multiplex PCR reads with MiXCR, one entry per CDR3 protein. There are almost 350,000 distinct CDR3 sequences in the sample; around a fifth occur only once, and less than 30% lies in the top ten. The time point is: persistent/refractory GD, antithyroid drugs over 5 years with positive TRAb. RNA extracted from PBMCs served as the sequencing template. With 5 bases clipped from V and 10 bases from J, the junction kept 3 bases outside the gene matches. CDR1 and CDR2 from the germline V gene are SEHNR and FQNEAQ (reference sequence). The CDR3 runs 12 residues.

V is TRBV7-9 and J is TRBJ2-2, with TRBD2 identical over 8 bases. This specimen consisted of peripheral blood mononuclear cells (PBMCs), obtained when the disease was refractory, from a patient treated with antithyroid drugs. This clonotype was obtained from a female donor with Graves disease. CDR3 in DNA: TGTGCCAGCAGCCCAGCGGGAGTGGAGCTGTTTTTT. Its translation is CASSPAGVELFF. Combining the CDR3 with reference TRBV7-9 and TRBJ2-2 gives the whole variable domain DTGVSQNPRHKITKRGQNVTFRCDPISEHNRLYWYRQTLGQGPEFLTYFQNEAQLEKSRLLSDRFSAERPKGSFSTLEIQRTEQGDSAMYLCASSPAGVELFFGEGSRLTVL.